Listed below are T cell receptor beta chains from one sample, sequenced in a study of T cell responses to AZD1222 COVID-19 vaccine. Sequencing used immunoSEQ multiplex PCR; TCRdb keeps in-frame clones, though not all of them. This table holds tens of thousands of clones, just over 90% found once. Sequencing used peripheral blood, obtained on day 0 of MenACWY control vaccination. These receptors were taken from an adult in good health. Both conserved end residues are part of each CDR3. A D gene is named only where the DNA matches it firmly. Not every row has a clone size; where given, it reads once, few, many or a size class.

CDR3: CSQQTNEQYF
DNA: TGTTCACAGCAGACCAACGAGCAGTACTTC
size: NA
J: TRBJ2-7
D: NA
V: TRBV21-1

CDR3: CASSFGATRQETQYF
DNA: TGTGCCAGCAGCTTCGGCGCGACAAGGCAAGAGACCCAGTACTTC
size: NA
J: TRBJ2-5
D: NA
V: TRBV5-4

CDR3: CASSLERTVFSGNTIYF
DNA: TGTGCCAGCAGCTTAGAGAGGACAGTCTTCTCTGGAAACACCATATATTTT
size: NA
J: TRBJ1-3
D: NA
V: TRBV7-2

CDR3: CASSPIRGLGNTIYF
DNA: TGTGCCAGCAGCCCTATCCGGGGCTTAGGAAACACCATATATTTT
size: NA
J: TRBJ1-3
D: NA
V: TRBV3-1/TRBV3-2

CDR3: CASSLGLSTDTQYF
DNA: TGTGCCAGCAGCTTGGGACTGAGCACAGATACGCAGTATTTT
size: NA
J: TRBJ2-3
D: NA
V: TRBV7-9

CDR3: CASSFSGGMSSYNEQFF
DNA: TGTGCCAGTAGTTTCTCGGGAGGGATGAGCTCCTACAATGAGCAGTTCTTC
size: NA
J: TRBJ2-1
D: TRBD2
V: TRBV19

CDR3: CASSLGDSADQPQHF
DNA: TGTGCCAGCAGCTTAGGAGACTCCGCGGATCAGCCCCAGCATTTT
size: NA
J: TRBJ1-5
D: NA
V: TRBV7-2

CDR3: CASSYGGGNTGELFF
DNA: TGTGCCAGCAGCTATGGGGGAGGGAACACCGGGGAGCTGTTTTTT
size: NA
J: TRBJ2-2
D: NA
V: TRBV7-9

CDR3: CASSSGVAAGELFF
DNA: TGTGCCAGCAGCTCAGGGGTGGCCGCCGGGGAGCTGTTTTTT
size: NA
J: TRBJ2-2
D: NA
V: TRBV5-4

CDR3: CASSQISGTNEKLFF
DNA: TGTGCCAGCAGTCAAATATCAGGGACTAATGAAAAACTGTTTTTT
size: NA
J: TRBJ1-4
D: NA
V: TRBV28

CDR3: CATSRVIGGRSHNEQFF
DNA: TGTGCCACCAGCAGAGTCATAGGCGGGAGAAGTCACAATGAGCAGTTCTTC
size: NA
J: TRBJ2-1
D: TRBD2
V: TRBV15

CDR3: CASSLEGALAKNIQYF
DNA: TGTGCCAGCAGCTTGGAAGGCGCACTAGCCAAAAACATTCAGTACTTC
size: NA
J: TRBJ2-4
D: NA
V: TRBV5-4

CDR3: CASSDGTSGITGELFF
DNA: TGTGCCAGCAGCGACGGGACTAGCGGGATCACCGGGGAGCTGTTTTTT
size: NA
J: TRBJ2-2
D: TRBD2
V: TRBV7-9

CDR3: CASSAFGTMGQPQHF
DNA: TGTGCCAGCAGTGCATTCGGGACTATGGGCCAGCCCCAGCATTTT
size: once
J: TRBJ1-5
D: NA
V: TRBV2

CDR3: CASAPGQQPNQPQHF
DNA: TGTGCCAGCGCCCCGGGACAGCAACCTAATCAGCCCCAGCATTTT
size: NA
J: TRBJ1-5
D: TRBD1
V: TRBV5-5

CDR3: CASSLRRWDTQYF
DNA: TGTGCCAGCAGCTTGCGGAGGTGGGATACGCAGTATTTT
size: NA
J: TRBJ2-3
D: NA
V: TRBV5-8

CDR3: CASSLRPFKGYTF
DNA: TGTGCCAGCAGTCTTCGGCCCTTTAAGGGCTACACCTTC
size: NA
J: TRBJ1-2
D: NA
V: TRBV12-3/TRBV12-4

CDR3: CASSRTSRDTDTQYF
DNA: TGTGCCAGTAGTAGGACTAGCCGAGACACAGATACGCAGTATTTT
size: NA
J: TRBJ2-3
D: TRBD2
V: TRBV19

CDR3: CASSSTGLSNEQFF
DNA: TGTGCCAGCAGTTCGACAGGGTTGAGCAATGAGCAGTTCTTC
size: NA
J: TRBJ2-1
D: TRBD1
V: TRBV6-2/TRBV6-3

CDR3: CASTNGYGYTF
DNA: TGTGCCAGTACTAACGGCTATGGCTACACCTTC
size: NA
J: TRBJ1-2
D: NA
V: TRBV19

CDR3: CASQGLGETQYF
DNA: TGTGCTTCGCAGGGACTTGGGGAGACCCAGTACTTC
size: NA
J: TRBJ2-5
D: NA
V: TRBV27

CDR3: CASSQDYSGTKNIQYF
DNA: TGCGCCAGCAGCCAAGATTATAGCGGGACTAAAAACATTCAGTACTTC
size: NA
J: TRBJ2-4
D: TRBD2
V: TRBV4-3

CDR3: CASSLKGAGGYTF
DNA: TGTGCCAGCAGTTTAAAGGGGGCGGGCGGCTACACCTTC
size: NA
J: TRBJ1-2
D: TRBD1
V: TRBV27

CDR3: CASSQGLDRETEAFF
DNA: TGCGCCAGCAGCCAAGGCTTGGACAGGGAGACTGAAGCTTTCTTT
size: NA
J: TRBJ1-1
D: TRBD1
V: TRBV4-1

CDR3: CASSLVATQPYGYTF
DNA: TGTGCCAGCAGCTTAGTGGCGACGCAACCCTATGGCTACACCTTC
size: NA
J: TRBJ1-2
D: NA
V: TRBV7-9

CDR3: CSASRGGYEQFF
DNA: TGCAGTGCTAGTAGAGGCGGGTATGAGCAGTTCTTC
size: NA
J: TRBJ2-1
D: NA
V: TRBV20-1

CDR3: CASSRRDRDDEQYF
DNA: TGTGCCAGCAGCCGACGGGACAGGGATGACGAGCAGTACTTC
size: NA
J: TRBJ2-7
D: TRBD1
V: TRBV6-2/TRBV6-3

CDR3: CASKEGRNEQFF
DNA: TGTGCCAGCAAAGAGGGGCGGAATGAGCAGTTCTTC
size: NA
J: TRBJ2-1
D: NA
V: TRBV2

CDR3: CATSSRGRWYEQYF
DNA: TGTGCCACCAGCAGCCGCGGGAGGTGGTACGAGCAGTACTTC
size: NA
J: TRBJ2-7
D: TRBD2
V: TRBV15

CDR3: CAIREGGVRGYTF
DNA: TGTGCCATCAGGGAGGGTGGGGTCAGAGGCTACACCTTC
size: few
J: TRBJ1-2
D: NA
V: TRBV10-3

CDR3: CASSRVRGPGTGELFF
DNA: TGCGCCAGCAGCCGGGTCAGGGGGCCGGGGACCGGGGAGCTGTTTTTT
size: NA
J: TRBJ2-2
D: TRBD1
V: TRBV5-1

CDR3: CAWGKGLSYEQYF
DNA: TGTGCCTGGGGGAAAGGACTCTCCTACGAGCAGTACTTC
size: NA
J: TRBJ2-7
D: NA
V: TRBV30

CDR3: CASSFSMEKLFF
DNA: TGTGCCAGCAGTTTTTCCATGGAAAAACTGTTTTTT
size: NA
J: TRBJ1-4
D: NA
V: TRBV28

CDR3: CASSSEQGADEQFF
DNA: TGTGCCAGCAGCTCCGAACAGGGGGCGGATGAGCAGTTCTTC
size: NA
J: TRBJ2-1
D: TRBD1
V: TRBV7-9

CDR3: CSVDREGNTEAFF
DNA: TGCAGCGTTGACAGGGAGGGGAACACTGAAGCTTTCTTT
size: NA
J: TRBJ1-1
D: NA
V: TRBV29-1

CDR3: CASRDSLTYNEQFF
DNA: TGTGCCAGCCGGGACTCCCTAACTTACAATGAGCAGTTCTTC
size: NA
J: TRBJ2-1
D: NA
V: TRBV19

CDR3: CASSGGPGLAGEMHTGELFF
DNA: TGTGCCAGCAGCGGCGGGCCCGGACTAGCGGGAGAAATGCACACCGGGGAGCTGTTTTTT
size: NA
J: TRBJ2-2
D: TRBD2
V: TRBV9

CDR3: CASSLGAGEQYF
DNA: TGTGCCAGCAGTTTGGGGGCCGGCGAGCAGTACTTC
size: NA
J: TRBJ2-7
D: NA
V: TRBV12-3/TRBV12-4

CDR3: CSVKPGAIATNEKLFF
DNA: TGCAGCGTTAAACCGGGAGCCATTGCAACTAATGAAAAACTGTTTTTT
size: NA
J: TRBJ1-4
D: NA
V: TRBV29-1

CDR3: CASSLSGGFGETQYF
DNA: TGTGCCAGCAGCTTAAGCGGGGGGTTTGGAGAGACCCAGTACTTC
size: NA
J: TRBJ2-5
D: TRBD2
V: TRBV7-2